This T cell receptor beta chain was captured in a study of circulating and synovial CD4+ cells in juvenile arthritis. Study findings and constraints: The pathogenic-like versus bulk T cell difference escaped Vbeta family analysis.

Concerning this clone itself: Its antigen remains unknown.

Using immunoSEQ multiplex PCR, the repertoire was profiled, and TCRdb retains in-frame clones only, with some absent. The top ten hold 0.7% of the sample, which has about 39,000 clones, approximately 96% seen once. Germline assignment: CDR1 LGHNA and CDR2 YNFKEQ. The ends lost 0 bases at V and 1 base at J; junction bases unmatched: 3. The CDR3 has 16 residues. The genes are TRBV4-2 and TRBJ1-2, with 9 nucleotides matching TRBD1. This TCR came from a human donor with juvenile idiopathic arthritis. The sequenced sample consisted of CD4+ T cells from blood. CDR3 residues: CASSQEGTGFNYGYTF. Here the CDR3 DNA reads TGTGCCAGCAGCCAAGAGGGGACAGGGTTTAACTATGGCTACACCTTC.